Listed below are T cell receptor beta chains from one sample, sequenced in a study of identical twins. TCRdb independently ran MiXCR on the 5' RACE reads; one entry per CDR3 protein. The sample consists of roughly 630,000 distinct CDR3 sequences, under 8.5% of them appearing once. These data were likewise used in another study, on yellow fever vaccine responses in identical twins.

The sequencing sample was made of PBMCs. All receptors derive from a woman younger than 35 in good health. The CDR3 runs from the conserved cysteine through the conserved F or W. Fields, in order: clone size, V gene, D gene, CDR3 protein. D genes are given only for firm matches. Clone size appears in some rows only: once, few, many, or a class for an expanded clone.

NA,TRBV10-3,NA,CAISESVLVTGTQYF
few,TRBV4-2,TRBD2,CASSQDFGGGLNTQYF
NA,TRBV3-1,NA,CASSPWTAETQYF
many,TRBV7-9,TRBD2,CASSITPSGGADTQYF
few,TRBV6-1,NA,CASRGRQVETQYF
many,TRBV7-8,NA,CASSPPLVNEQFF
NA,TRBV6-5,NA,CASSYDSDATNEKLFF
many,TRBV29-1,NA,CSVGGRFTDTQYF
NA,TRBV6-4,NA,CASSPGTGTITDTQYF
few,TRBV29-1,NA,CSVATPEEQYF
few,TRBV28,NA,CASSLSTGPYGYTF
few,TRBV28,TRBD1,CASSQSGTGGYGYTF
few,TRBV12-3/TRBV12-4,TRBD1,CASRTDRGRVRSYNEQFF
many,TRBV10-3,NA,CAISELGLPLNSPLHF
NA,TRBV5-6,NA,CASSSLGAKYEKLFF
few,TRBV10-2,NA,CASSETPGDTQYF
many,TRBV5-1,NA,CASSLDGTGTFGYTF
few,TRBV12-3/TRBV12-4,NA,CASSPDRVRDSGANVLTF
NA,TRBV29-1,NA,CSVDRPTGQFF
many,TRBV12-3/TRBV12-4,NA,CASSFREKGTEAFF
many,TRBV6-2/TRBV6-3,TRBD1,CASSYSGTVQETQYF
NA,TRBV19,NA,CASSIEARPNEQFF
NA,TRBV11-2,TRBD2,CASSLELAGGPGQETQYF
few,TRBV20-1,TRBD2,CSASLPREVGEQYF
few,TRBV19,NA,CASNQLSNQPQHF
many,TRBV20-1,TRBD2,CSANGLAGNQETQYF
NA,TRBV7-2,NA,CASSLKGGGLGGYTF
few,TRBV7-9,NA,CASSSQGGGSPLHF
many,TRBV24-1,NA,CATRGQNVAKNIQYF
many,TRBV5-1,TRBD2,CASTPGLAGYNEQFF
many,TRBV11-2,NA,CASSRGGQSSYNEQFF
few,TRBV28,TRBD2,CASRHTSVWEQYF
NA,TRBV4-1,TRBD1,CASSQDPQGDYGYTF
many,TRBV7-2,TRBD2,CASSWGLATYQETQYF
many,TRBV29-1,NA,CSATGQASSYNEQFF
NA,TRBV19,TRBD2,CASSISGGSSYEQYF
few,TRBV28,NA,CASRLLGTNSYEQYF
many,TRBV12-3/TRBV12-4,TRBD2,CASSVRGSGGADEQFF
NA,TRBV7-9,TRBD1,CASSLGRGLKGYTF
few,TRBV29-1,NA,CSVEAFYNEQFF
many,TRBV5-4,NA,CASSSYTDTQYF
few,TRBV6-1,TRBD1,CASSLIPDRGDLYEQYF
few,TRBV5-1,NA,CASSATRYEQYF
many,TRBV12-3/TRBV12-4,NA,CASSPSTATPTNEKLFF
many,TRBV6-1,NA,CASKRGGDNTGELFF
many,TRBV24-1,TRBD1,CATSGGGQGPTEAFF
few,TRBV5-1,NA,CASSLVPGHQETQYF
many,TRBV11-1,TRBD2,CASSLGWGGSGASNTGELFF
few,TRBV27,NA,CASSLSSPGYSGNTIYF
many,TRBV7-4,NA,CASSEHRGLGSYEQYF
few,TRBV10-2,TRBD1,CASTTGTALNEKLFF
NA,TRBV12-3/TRBV12-4,NA,CASSPGKTYEQYF
NA,TRBV29-1,NA,CSTGVGDTEAFF
few,TRBV11-2,NA,CASSNGPYGYTF
NA,TRBV12-3/TRBV12-4,NA,CASSIGSYEQYF